The T cell receptor (beta chain) under discussion was sequenced for a study of metastatic and nonmetastatic thyroid tumors. Ahead of thyroid surgery, no patient had received treatment of any kind. As to this clone: As yet, its antigen is unknown.

The V and J ends lost 0 bases and 9 bases respectively, with 10 bases between them. Germline V gene sequence: CDR1 SGHKS, CDR2 YYEKEE (reference sequence). The CDR3 length is 13 residues. Authors' analysis steps: Clinicopathological groups differed in CDR3, with these differences serving to build a distant-metastasis classifier for papillary thyroid cancer. TCRdb re-analyzed the PCR reads through MiXCR. TCRdb assigned the V and J calls; the authors' analysis was not used. The sample has roughly 14,000 clones; approximately 32% are singletons. Study findings and constraints: Benign nodules were reported to have significantly lower TCR beta diversity than malignant thyroid tumors, in blood and tumor.

The clonotype comes from a female donor with papillary thyroid cancer or a benign thyroid nodule (not recorded which). Some clones in this sample may be carry-over from other donors' samples. V usage is TRBV5-5 and J usage is TRBJ2-1; D is unresolved. Sequencing used tumor tissue. CDR3 sequence reads: CASSLDWCSEQFF. CDR3 DNA: TGTGCCAGCAGCTTGGATTGGTGCAGTGAGCAGTTCTTC.